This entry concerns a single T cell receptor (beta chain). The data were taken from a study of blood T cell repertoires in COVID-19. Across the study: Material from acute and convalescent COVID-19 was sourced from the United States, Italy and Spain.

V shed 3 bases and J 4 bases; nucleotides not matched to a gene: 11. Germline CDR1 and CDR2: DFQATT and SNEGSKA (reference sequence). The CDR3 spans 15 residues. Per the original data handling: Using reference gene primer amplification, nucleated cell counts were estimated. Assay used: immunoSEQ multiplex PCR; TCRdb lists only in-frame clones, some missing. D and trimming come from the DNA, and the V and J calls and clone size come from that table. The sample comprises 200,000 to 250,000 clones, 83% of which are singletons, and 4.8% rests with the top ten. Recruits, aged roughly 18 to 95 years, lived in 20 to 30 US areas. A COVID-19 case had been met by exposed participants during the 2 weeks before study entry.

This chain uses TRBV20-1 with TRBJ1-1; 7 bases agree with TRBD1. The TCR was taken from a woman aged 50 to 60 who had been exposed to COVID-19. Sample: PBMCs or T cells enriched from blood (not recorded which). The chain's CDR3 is CSASNPRSGGTEAFF. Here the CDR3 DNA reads TGCAGTGCTAGTAACCCCCGCTCAGGGGGCACTGAAGCTTTCTTT.